What follows are 3 T cell receptor beta chains derived from one specimen sequenced in a study of blood T cell repertoires in COVID-19. Some clones are missing from TCRdb's copy, which holds only in-frame ones; the method was immunoSEQ multiplex PCR. Of approximately 28,000 clones listed, over 85% were seen once; the top ten hold approximately 8%. The sample taken for sequencing was peripheral blood. Receptors originate from a man between 65 and 85 years old with active or convalescent COVID-19.

J is TRBJ1-2 and V is TRBV30; D may be TRBD1 (6 bases). V dropped 4 bases and J dropped 0 bases, with 12 bases sitting between them. The CDR3 runs to 14 residues. Germline V gene lookup returns CDR1 GTSNPN and CDR2 SVGIG (reference sequence). The CDR3 DNA reads TGTGCCTGGAATCTTCCAGGGGCTAACTATGGCTACACCTTC. Its protein product is CAWNLPGANYGYTF.

The chain recombines TRBV27 with TRBJ1-1, with D maybe TRBD1 (6 bases). Germline CDR1 MNHEY, CDR2 SMNVEV (reference sequence). The V gene lost 6 bases and the J gene lost 1 base, with 15 bases spanning the gap. The CDR3 runs to 15 residues. The chain's CDR3 is CASRPDRPPNTEAFF. CDR3 nucleotide sequence: TGTGCCAGCAGACCAGACAGGCCACCGAACACTGAAGCTTTCTTT.

This rearrangement joins TRBV5-1 to TRBJ2-5; D ambiguous. V shed 2 bases and J shed 5 bases, with 4 bases lying between them. This CDR3 spans 11 amino acids. CDR1 and CDR2 from the germline V gene are SGHRS and YFSETQ. The CDR3 reads CASSLAETQYF. CDR3 DNA sequence: TGCGCCAGCAGCTTAGCGGAGACCCAGTACTTC. The full variable domain, its missing parts supplied by reference TRBV5-1 and TRBJ2-5, is KAGVTQTPRYLIKTRGQQVTLSCSPISGHRSVSWYQQTPGQGLQFLFEYFSETQRNKGNFPGRFSGRQFSNSRSEMNVSTLELGDSALYLCASSLAETQYFGPGTRLLVL.